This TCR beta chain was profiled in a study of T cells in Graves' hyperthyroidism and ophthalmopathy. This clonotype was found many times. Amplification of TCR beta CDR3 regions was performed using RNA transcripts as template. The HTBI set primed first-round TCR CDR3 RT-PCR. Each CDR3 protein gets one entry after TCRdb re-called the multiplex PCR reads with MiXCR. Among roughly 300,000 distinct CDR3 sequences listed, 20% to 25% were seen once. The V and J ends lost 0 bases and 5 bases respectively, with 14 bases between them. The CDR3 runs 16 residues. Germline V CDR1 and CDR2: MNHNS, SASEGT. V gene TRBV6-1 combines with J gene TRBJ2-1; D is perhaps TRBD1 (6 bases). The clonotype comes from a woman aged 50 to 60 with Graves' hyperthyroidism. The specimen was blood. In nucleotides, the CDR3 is TGTGCCAGCAGTGAAGCTAGGGGGAGAGCGCACAATGAGCAGTTCTTC. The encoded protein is CASSEARGRAHNEQFF.